This T cell receptor beta chain originates from a study of blood T cell repertoires in COVID-19. Looking at the study overall: The United States, Italy and Spain supplied acute and convalescent COVID-19 samples.

In the original analysis: Amplifying reference gene primers gave estimates of nucleated cell counts. Profiled with immunoSEQ multiplex PCR; TCRdb holds only in-frame clones, not every one. V and J calls and clone size come straight from that table; D and trimming were deduced from the DNA. The sample contains more than 35,000 clones, around 90% of which appear only once. Trimming at V came to 5 bases and at J to 8 bases, leaving 9 bases not matched to a gene. Per germline, CDR1 SGHVS and CDR2 FQNEAQ. This CDR3 has 14 amino acids. The source material was peripheral blood. The chain joins TRBV7-8 to TRBJ2-1, with 7 bases lining up with TRBD1. This sequence was found in a man aged 55-75 years with acute or convalescent COVID-19. This CDR3 is CASSLKDRDDEQFF. The CDR3 bases are TGTGCCAGCAGCCTCAAAGACAGGGACGATGAGCAGTTCTTC.